These 11 T cell receptor beta chains came from one sample sequenced in a study of blood T cells in healthy people across ages. The use of a sample-barcoded 5' primer and a J-beta primer mix characterized a second PCR of about 7 to 12 cycles. MiXCR, run by TCRdb on the 5' RACE reads, gives a single entry per CDR3 protein. The table shows 800,000 to 1,000,000 distinct CDR3 sequences, with roughly 43% occurring only once. The specimen sequenced was blood. The receptors come from a man aged 25-45 years in good health.

This clonotype has a handful of counts. The chain joins TRBV5-1 to TRBJ2-5; a possible D gene is TRBD1 (6 bases). The CDR3 runs to 16 residues. Germline lookup yields CDR1 SGHRS and CDR2 YFSETQ. With 1 base removed from V and 3 bases from J, the gap between germline ends came to 16 bases. CDR3 loop: CASSLQMTGRKETQYF. The CDR3 DNA is TGCGCCAGCAGCTTGCAGATGACAGGACGGAAAGAGACCCAGTACTTC.

The rearrangement uses TRBV6-6 and TRBJ2-3; D not resolved. Germline-derived CDR1 and CDR2 are MNHNY and SVGAGI (reference sequence). Trimming left V 5 bases short and J 3 bases short, with 9 bases between. This CDR3 has 13 amino acids. DNA of the CDR3: TGTGCCAGCAGTGATCGTACGACAGATACGCAGTATTTT. Translated: CASSDRTTDTQYF.

This clonotype showed up just a few times. Just one base apart from a much larger clone, this may be a read error. V is TRBV10-3 and J is TRBJ2-5; D remains ambiguous. The germline V and J ends were trimmed by 10 bases and 11 bases, with 23 bases remaining between them. CDR1 ENHRY and CDR2 SYGVKD come from the germline V gene. The CDR3 totals 13 residues. CDR3 bases: TGTGCCACCGAGGTTAGGAGAAACGGTGAGCAGTACTTC. Protein product: CATEVRRNGEQYF.

This chain connects TRBV12-3 or TRBV12-4 to TRBJ2-7; 9 bases are a match to TRBD2. The CDR3 runs to 14 residues. J was trimmed by 4 bases and V by 6 bases; bases with no gene match: 7. CDR3 loop: CASRSGGRLYEQYF. The CDR3 DNA is TGTGCCAGCAGGAGCGGGGGGAGACTTTACGAGCAGTACTTC.

This sequence joins TRBV13 and TRBJ2-3, with D unresolved. This CDR3 comprises 15 residues. V dropped 5 bases and J dropped 6 bases, with 18 bases sitting between them. From germline, CDR1 is PRHDT and CDR2 FYEKMQ (reference sequence). CDR3 coding DNA: TGTGCCAGCAGCGCCCACGGGTGGACCTCGGATACGCAGTATTTT. It yields the protein CASSAHGWTSDTQYF.

The chain joins TRBV12-3 or TRBV12-4 to TRBJ2-4; 7 positions agree with TRBD1. With V trimmed by 6 bases and J by 6 bases, 5 bases remained unmatched. The CDR3 runs to 13 residues. The CDR3 here is CASRRDRGNIQYF. CDR3 coding DNA: TGTGCCAGCAGGAGGGACAGAGGAAACATTCAGTACTTC.

The gene calls are TRBV3-1 and TRBJ2-3; 7 bases map to TRBD2. Trimming took 8 bases from V and 1 from J; bases not matched to a gene: 12. This CDR3 has 16 residues. CDR1 is LGHDT and CDR2 is YNNKEL in the germline V gene (reference sequence). In nucleotides, the CDR3 is TGTGCCAGCGGCCCCCCGGGAGGTTCTGGCACAGATACGCAGTATTTT. Protein product: CASGPPGGSGTDTQYF.

The chain employs TRBV7-2 and TRBJ2-5, with D possibly TRBD1 on 6 matching bases. The germline CDR1 and CDR2 sequences are SGHTA and FQGNSA. Trimming pared 1 base from V and 5 bases from J, leaving 11 bases between. There are 14 residues in the CDR3. The CDR3 coding sequence is TGTGCCAGCAGCTTAGTACAGGGAAGGGAGACCCAGTACTTC. Protein: CASSLVQGRETQYF.

The rearrangement joins TRBV14 to TRBJ2-7; the D call may be TRBD1 or TRBD2 (5 bases each). The CDR3 spans 14 residues. Germline V gene sequence: CDR1 SGHDN, CDR2 FVKESK. V was trimmed by 2 bases and J by 0 bases, leaving 8 bases between them. CDR3: CASSQYGASYEQYF. The CDR3 bases are TGTGCCAGCAGCCAATACGGGGCCTCCTACGAGCAGTACTTC.

This clonotype turned up a few times. The chain carries TRBV29-1 and TRBJ2-7, with 10 bases identical to TRBD2. CDR1 and CDR2 (germline): SQVTM, ANQGSEA. The junction had 10 bases not matched to a gene; V was cut back by 3 bases and J by 5 bases. The length of the CDR3 is 15 residues. The CDR3 nucleotides are TGCAGCGTTGATTCTAGCGGGGGTTTACCCAACGAGCAGTACTTC. It translates to CSVDSSGGLPNEQYF.

This chain uses TRBV29-1 with TRBJ2-4, with 9 nucleotides matching TRBD1. The trim removed 0 bases at V and 7 bases at J, leaving 10 bases unmatched. CDR3 length: 16 residues. The germline gives CDR1 SQVTM, CDR2 ANQGSEA. The CDR3 reads CSVEDHVGQGWNIQYF. DNA of the CDR3: TGCAGCGTTGAAGATCATGTCGGACAGGGGTGGAACATTCAGTACTTC.